The 20 T cell receptor beta chains below were found in one sample sequenced in a study of T cell changes during pregnancy in multiple sclerosis. This table comes from immunoSEQ multiplex PCR, and its TCRdb copy is limited to in-frame clones, with some not included. The sample lists tens of thousands of clones; more than 75% were seen once. The sample here was peripheral blood, taken in the second trimester of pregnancy. These receptors were obtained from a female donor in good health, enrolled as a control in a pregnancy study.

Only a few counts were recorded for this clone. V usage is TRBV18 and J usage is TRBJ1-2; no firm D call. CDR3 size: 13 residues. V was trimmed by 5 bases and J by 4 bases, leaving 11 bases between them. CDR1 and CDR2 (germline): KGHSH, LQKENI. CDR3 in DNA: TGTGCCAGCTCAGCGGGGTGGACCTATGGCTACACCTTC. It yields the protein CASSAGWTYGYTF.

The chain couples TRBV7-3 to TRBJ2-3; 9 bases match TRBD2. CDR3 length: 18 residues. The germline V gene encodes CDR1 SGHTA and CDR2 FQGTGA. J was trimmed by 2 bases and V by 5 bases; bases with no gene match: 14. In nucleotides, the CDR3 is TGTGCCAGCAGCATAAGGGGAGGCGGGAGGGCCATCACAGATACGCAGTATTTT. The encoded protein is CASSIRGGGRAITDTQYF.

The chain links TRBV7-6 to TRBJ2-5; TRBD2 aligns across 16 bases. This CDR3 comprises 16 residues. Germline V gene data show CDR1 as SGHVS and CDR2 as FNYEAQ. Germline trimming cut 5 bases from V and 7 bases from J; bases unmatched to any gene: 7. The CDR3 here is CASSPGTSGGDGTQYF. The CDR3 DNA reads as TGTGCCAGCAGCCCCGGGACTAGCGGGGGGGACGGGACCCAGTACTTC.

The V call is TRBV2, the J call TRBJ2-3; 11 bases are a match to TRBD2. CDR1 is SNHLY, CDR2 FYNNEI, per germline. V was pared by 2 bases and J by 5 bases, with 3 bases of the junction left unmatched. The CDR3 loop spans 15 amino acids. The CDR3 DNA is TGTGCCAGCAGTGAACTTAGCGGGGGGGGAGATACGCAGTATTTT. Its protein is CASSELSGGGDTQYF.

The chain links TRBV7-3 to TRBJ2-3, with 9 bases matching TRBD1. J was trimmed by 2 bases and V by 3 bases; bases with no gene match: 3. The CDR3 has 15 residues. Per the germline V gene, CDR1 is SGHTA and CDR2 is FQGTGA. CDR3 DNA: TGTGCCAGCAGCTTTGGGACAGGGCACACAGATACGCAGTATTTT. This translates into CASSFGTGHTDTQYF.

A remark on this clone: Compared with germline, one end of the junction differs, possibly owing to a read error. The chain joins TRBV6-6 to TRBJ2-2, with 8 positions matching TRBD1. Germline CDR1 and CDR2: MNHNY and SVGAGI (reference sequence). CDR3 length equals 14 residues. CDR3 DNA sequence: TGTGCCAGCAGTCGACAGGGGAACGCCGGGGAGCTGTTTTTT. This encodes CASSRQGNAGELFF.

The rearrangement uses TRBV5-5 and TRBJ1-4; D is possibly TRBD1 (6 bases). From germline, CDR1 is SGHKS and CDR2 YYEKEE (reference sequence). Trimming removed 6 bases from V and 7 bases from J, with 16 bases in between. The CDR3 extends over 14 amino acids. The CDR3 DNA reads as TGTGCCAGCAACCCAATGGGGGCGGTTGAAAAACTGTTTTTT. This translates into CASNPMGAVEKLFF.

The CDR3 DNA reads TGTGCCTCGTCCCCGGACAGGGTGGATCAGCCCCAGCATTTT. Translation: CASSPDRVDQPQHF. This chain links TRBV6-5 with TRBJ1-5, with TRBD1 identical over 8 bases. The V gene's germline CDR1 is MNHEY and CDR2 SVGAGI. The CDR3 has 14 residues. V was pared by 11 bases and J by 5 bases, with 11 bases of the junction left unmatched.

In the case of this clone: A read error may produce the germline difference seen at one junction end. The CDR3 DNA reads TGTGTCAGCAGATCCCTGGACAGGGACGATGAAAAACTGTTTTTT. Protein product: CVSRSLDRDDEKLFF. This chain connects TRBV2 to TRBJ1-4; 8 bases match TRBD1. The CDR3 is 15 residues long. Germline V gene lookup returns CDR1 SNHLY and CDR2 FYNNEI.

The chain links TRBV7-8 to TRBJ2-7; D is perhaps TRBD1 (7 bases). V shed 1 base and J shed 0 bases, with 13 bases lying between them. The CDR3 is made up of 16 amino acids. Germline V lookup: CDR1 SGHVS, CDR2 FQNEAQ. CDR3 protein: CASSLGRQGLSYEQYF. CDR3 sequence (DNA): TGTGCCAGCAGCTTAGGGAGACAGGGACTCTCCTACGAGCAGTACTTC.

This clone has only a few counts. The DNA of the CDR3 is TGTGCCAGCAGCTTAACCCGGACAGGGCCTGGAAACACCATATATTTT. The encoded protein is CASSLTRTGPGNTIYF. V gene TRBV7-6 combines with J gene TRBJ1-3, with TRBD1 identical over 8 bases. The germline gives CDR1 SGHVS, CDR2 FNYEAQ. CDR3 length equals 16 residues. The V segment lost 2 bases and the J segment 2 bases; nucleotides outside the gene matches: 5.

CDR3 DNA: TGTGCCAGCAGTAAGAGCTGGACAGTACAAGAGACCCAGTACTTC. It translates to CASSKSWTVQETQYF. The chain recombines TRBV6-5 with TRBJ2-5, with D possibly TRBD1 on 6 matching bases. Germline values: CDR1 MNHEY, CDR2 SVGAGI. Trimming cost V 5 bases and J 2 bases, with 15 bases left between them. The length of the CDR3 is 15 residues.

This chain links TRBV5-6 with TRBJ2-7; 10 positions agree with TRBD2. Germline V gives CDR1 SGHDT, CDR2 YYEEEE. Trimming cost V 4 bases and J 4 bases; bases outside gene matches: 8. This CDR3 is 15 amino acids long. The DNA for the CDR3 is TGTGCCAGCAGCAAACCAACTAGCGGGGTTTACGAGCAGTACTTC. Translated, it gives CASSKPTSGVYEQYF.

This clone showed up just once. The chain uses TRBV4-1 and TRBJ1-2; TRBD1 might be the D (6 bases). In germline, CDR1 is MGHRA, CDR2 YSYEKL. Trimming took 4 bases from V and 2 from J, leaving 14 bases between them. There are 15 residues in the CDR3. The CDR3 loop is CASSPGQTQNYGYTF. CDR3 sequence (DNA): TGCGCCAGCAGCCCTGGACAGACCCAAAACTATGGCTACACCTTC.

The V call is TRBV4-1, the J call TRBJ1-3, with 7 nucleotides matching TRBD1. The germline gives CDR1 MGHRA, CDR2 YSYEKL. The CDR3 runs to 15 residues. Trimming at V came to 4 bases and at J to 0 bases, leaving 3 bases not matched to a gene. CDR3 protein: CASSRDSYSGNTIYF. In DNA form, the CDR3 reads TGCGCCAGCAGCCGGGACAGCTACTCTGGAAACACCATATATTTT.

The chain links TRBV10-3 to TRBJ1-3, with 8 bases matching TRBD1. Germline trimming cut 5 bases from V and 0 bases from J; bases unmatched to any gene: 3. The CDR3 contains 15 residues. CDR1 and CDR2 from the germline V gene are ENHRY and SYGVKD. CDR3 in amino acids: CAISRDRSSGNTIYF. The CDR3 DNA reads as TGTGCCATCAGTAGGGACAGGAGCTCTGGAAACACCATATATTTT.

The chain carries TRBV28 and TRBJ1-5; D possibly corresponds to TRBD1 (5 bases). The CDR3 has 15 residues. Germline V gives CDR1 MDHEN, CDR2 SYDVKM. With 4 bases removed from V and 6 bases from J, the gap between germline ends came to 16 bases. In DNA, the CDR3 is TGTGCCAGCAGTTCTCTAAGGGGCCCAGGTCAGCCCCAGCATTTT. It encodes CASSSLRGPGQPQHF.

The chain is built from TRBV30 and TRBJ1-1, with 9 bases identical to TRBD1. Germline V gene data show CDR1 as GTSNPN and CDR2 as SVGIG (reference sequence). J lost 5 bases, V lost 0 bases, and 16 bases had no gene match. The CDR3 is made up of 18 amino acids. The chain's CDR3 is CAWSVWSGQGGGGTEAFF. DNA of the CDR3: TGTGCCTGGAGTGTATGGTCGGGACAGGGAGGAGGAGGGACTGAAGCTTTCTTT.

The genes are TRBV5-1 and TRBJ2-5, with TRBD2 matching 12 bases. J gave up 1 base and V 1 base, and 8 bases lay outside the gene matches. The CDR3 is made up of 18 amino acids. Germline CDR1 and CDR2: SGHRS and YFSETQ. The chain's CDR3 is CASSLKLAGGRIQETQYF. Here the CDR3 DNA reads TGCGCCAGCAGCTTGAAACTAGCGGGAGGTCGGATCCAAGAGACCCAGTACTTC.

J is TRBJ2-6 and V is TRBV19; no clear D gene. The CDR3 loop spans 13 amino acids. V lost 5 bases and J lost 3, with 5 bases in between. CDR1 and CDR2 from the germline V gene are LNHDA and SQIVND (reference sequence). CDR3 sequence (DNA): TGTGCCAGTAGTCCGGGTGGGGCCAACGTCCTGACTTTC. Residues: CASSPGGANVLTF. Supplemented by reference TRBV19 and TRBJ2-6, the full variable domain reads DGGITQSPKYLFRKEGQNVTLSCEQNLNHDAMYWYRQDPGQGLRLIYYSQIVNDFQKGDIAEGYSVSREKKESFPLTVTSAQKNPTAFYLCASSPGGANVLTFGAGSRLTVL.